This T cell receptor beta chain is drawn from a study of CD4 and CD8 cells across lung adenocarcinoma regions. TCRdb used MiXCR to reprocess the PCR reads, holding one entry per CDR3 protein. Among fewer than 4,000 distinct CDR3 sequences listed, around 60% were seen once. The CDR3 is made up of 13 amino acids. Germline CDR1 reads MNHEY; CDR2 reads SMNVEV (reference sequence). V dropped 9 bases and J dropped 12 bases, with 21 bases sitting between them. The patients had localized lung adenocarcinoma, a non-small cell subtype. The sequence was collected from a male donor with lung adenocarcinoma. The CD4 and CD8 labels of this study may be unreliable. Specimen: CD4+ T cells from the margin of a lung tumor. V is TRBV27 and J is TRBJ2-4; D unresolved. In DNA, the CDR3 is TGTGCCAGGGGGTTAGGAGCCAAAAATACTCAGTACTTC. It specifies CARGLGAKNTQYF.